This T cell receptor beta chain originates from a study of blood T cell repertoires in COVID-19. TCRdb keeps only in-frame clones here, not all; method: immunoSEQ multiplex PCR. The profile shows over 200,000 clones, 83% of them singletons. Trimming shortened V by 3 bases and J by 1 base, and 12 bases separated the two germline ends. CDR1 LNHDA and CDR2 SQIVND come from the germline V gene (reference sequence). CDR3 length: 15 residues. The sequence was collected from a woman aged 45 to 65 with acute or convalescent COVID-19. Sample: peripheral blood. The chain recombines TRBV19 with TRBJ1-1, with D hard to call. CDR3 DNA: TGTGCCAGTAGTATCGCCCCCCTCAGGAACACTGAAGCTTTCTTT. Encoded protein: CASSIAPLRNTEAFF.